This is a list of T cell receptor beta chains from one sample in a study of T and B cells in COVID-19 patients. One entry per CDR3 protein, called by TCRdb with MiXCR from the multiplex PCR reads. The sample shows 23,000 or so distinct CDR3 sequences, 30% of them seen only once. Sample: blood. The receptors were sampled from a human donor who had recovered from COVID-19. Each CDR3 is given with its conserved first and last residue. A D gene is named only where the DNA matches it firmly. The size entry is marked missing in some rows and otherwise reads once, few, many or a size class.

TRBJ2-2 TRBV5-1 TRBD1 NA CASSRDRVNGELFF TGCGCCAGCAGCCGGGACAGGGTGAACGGGGAGCTGTTTTTT
TRBJ1-6 TRBV19 NA medium-sized CASSKPVSLGSPLHF TGTGCCAGTAGTAAGCCGGTTTCCCTCGGTTCACCCCTCCACTTT
TRBJ1-2 TRBV20-1 NA NA CSARGTEAYGYTF TGCAGTGCTAGGGGGACGGAGGCCTATGGCTACACCTTC
TRBJ2-1 TRBV29-1 NA once CSVEGGDNEQFF TGCAGCGTTGAGGGCGGGGACAATGAGCAGTTCTTC
TRBJ2-6 TRBV12-3/TRBV12-4 NA medium-sized CACDSNGANVLTF TGTGCCTGCGATTCGAACGGGGCCAACGTCCTGACTTTC
TRBJ2-3 TRBV15 NA medium-sized CATTKTGTDTQYF TGTGCCACCACTAAGACTGGGACAGATACGCAGTATTTT
TRBJ2-1 TRBV14 NA few CASSHAGARTYNEQFF TGTGCCAGCAGCCATGCAGGGGCTAGGACCTACAATGAGCAGTTCTTC
TRBJ1-5 TRBV6-4 NA NA CASSPLGGLQPQHF TGTGCCAGCAGCCCCCTCGGGGGTCTTCAGCCCCAGCATTTT
TRBJ1-1 TRBV11-3 NA many CASSLGAALNTEAFF TGTGCCAGCAGCTTAGGGGCAGCCCTGAACACTGAAGCTTTCTTT
TRBJ2-7 TRBV18 TRBD2 NA CASSPPRLASEQYF TGTGCCAGCTCACCACCGAGACTAGCGTCCGAGCAGTACTTC